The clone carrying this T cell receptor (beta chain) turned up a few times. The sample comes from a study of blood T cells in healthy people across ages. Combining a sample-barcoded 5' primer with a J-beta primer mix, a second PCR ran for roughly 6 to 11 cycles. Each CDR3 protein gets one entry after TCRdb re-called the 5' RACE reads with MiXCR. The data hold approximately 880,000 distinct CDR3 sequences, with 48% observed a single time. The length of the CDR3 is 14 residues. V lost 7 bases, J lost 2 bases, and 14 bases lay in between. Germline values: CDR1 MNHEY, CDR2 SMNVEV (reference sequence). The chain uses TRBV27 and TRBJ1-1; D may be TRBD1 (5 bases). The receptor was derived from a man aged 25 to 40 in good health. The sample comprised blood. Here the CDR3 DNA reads TGTGCCAGCACCCCCGGGGGGTCCAACACTGAAGCTTTCTTT. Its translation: CASTPGGSNTEAFF.